This entry is about one T cell receptor (beta chain). What it recognizes is unknown. The data belong to a study of cytomegalovirus exposure and HLA in healthy donors. Study results and limitations: It was confirmed in vitro that three of the CMV-associated chains were specific for CMV antigens.

Produced via immunoSEQ multiplex PCR; TCRdb's table is partial and in-frame only. The data contain approximately 170,000 clones, 85% of them seen just once; the ten biggest clones take up about 16%. Sequencing was carried out using PBMCs. The TCR comes from a man in his late teens or twenties in good health and CMV-seropositive.

CDR3 nucleotide sequence: TGTGCCAGCAGCCGACCCGGGACAGGGGCTCGCACAGATACGCAGTATTTT. It encodes CASSRPGTGARTDTQYF. The rearrangement uses TRBV11-1 and TRBJ2-3, with 10 bases lining up with TRBD1. Germline CDR1 is SGHAT and CDR2 is FQDESV (reference sequence). Losses at the gene ends were 5 bases for V and 1 base for J; bases not matched to a gene: 9. The CDR3 has 17 residues.